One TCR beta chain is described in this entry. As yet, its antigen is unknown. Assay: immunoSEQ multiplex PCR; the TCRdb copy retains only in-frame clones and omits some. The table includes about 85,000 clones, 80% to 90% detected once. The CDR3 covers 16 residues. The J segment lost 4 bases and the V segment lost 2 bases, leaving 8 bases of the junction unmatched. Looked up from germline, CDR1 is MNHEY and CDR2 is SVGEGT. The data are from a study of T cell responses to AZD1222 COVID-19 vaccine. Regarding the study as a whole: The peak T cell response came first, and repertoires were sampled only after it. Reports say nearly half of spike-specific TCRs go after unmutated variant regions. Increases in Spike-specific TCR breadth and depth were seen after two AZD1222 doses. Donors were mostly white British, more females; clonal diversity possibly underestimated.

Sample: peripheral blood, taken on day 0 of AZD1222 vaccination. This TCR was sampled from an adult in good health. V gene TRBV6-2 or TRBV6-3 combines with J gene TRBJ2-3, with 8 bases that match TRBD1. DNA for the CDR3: TGTGCCAGCAGTTACACGACAGGGGAATTGGCAGATACGCAGTATTTT. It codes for CASSYTTGELADTQYF.